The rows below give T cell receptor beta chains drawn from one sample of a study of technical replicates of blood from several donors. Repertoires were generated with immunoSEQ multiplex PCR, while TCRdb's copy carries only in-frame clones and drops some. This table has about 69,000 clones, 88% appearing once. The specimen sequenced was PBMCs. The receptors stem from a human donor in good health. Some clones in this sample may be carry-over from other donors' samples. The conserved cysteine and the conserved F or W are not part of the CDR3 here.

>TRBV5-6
ASSSLTGRSGNTIY
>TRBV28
ASSLYGNSNQPQH
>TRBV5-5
ASRPAGLSYEQY
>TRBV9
ASSVNPNNEQF
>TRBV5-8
ASSRDRSYEQY
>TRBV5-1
ASSLLAGETYEQY
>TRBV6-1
ASRGQGSEKLF
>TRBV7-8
ASRASGANVLT
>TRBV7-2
ASSMLQGGGYT
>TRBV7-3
ASSAGGVRETQY
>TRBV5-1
ASSLADGRGRPGEKLF
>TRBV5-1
ASSGTSGRAYNEQF
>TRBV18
ASSPSKQETQY
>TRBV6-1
ASSGAGTGNRNGYT
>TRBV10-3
AISEVPRGTEAF
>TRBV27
ASSPVGQSTSYEQY
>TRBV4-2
ASSQGGVAGGRETQY
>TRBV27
ASRDRSYEQY
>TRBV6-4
ASSEGAGWNSPLH
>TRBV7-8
ASSLRTLGTDTQY
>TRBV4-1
ASSQERDSTLGETQY
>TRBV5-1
ASSLGAGRETQY
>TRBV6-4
ASSDRGTGELF
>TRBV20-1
GPRSADTQY
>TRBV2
ASRESGIYSNQPQH
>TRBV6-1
ASSEGGGLRNGYT
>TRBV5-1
ASSFTGQGSSGANVLT
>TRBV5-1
ASSTGQGSGELF